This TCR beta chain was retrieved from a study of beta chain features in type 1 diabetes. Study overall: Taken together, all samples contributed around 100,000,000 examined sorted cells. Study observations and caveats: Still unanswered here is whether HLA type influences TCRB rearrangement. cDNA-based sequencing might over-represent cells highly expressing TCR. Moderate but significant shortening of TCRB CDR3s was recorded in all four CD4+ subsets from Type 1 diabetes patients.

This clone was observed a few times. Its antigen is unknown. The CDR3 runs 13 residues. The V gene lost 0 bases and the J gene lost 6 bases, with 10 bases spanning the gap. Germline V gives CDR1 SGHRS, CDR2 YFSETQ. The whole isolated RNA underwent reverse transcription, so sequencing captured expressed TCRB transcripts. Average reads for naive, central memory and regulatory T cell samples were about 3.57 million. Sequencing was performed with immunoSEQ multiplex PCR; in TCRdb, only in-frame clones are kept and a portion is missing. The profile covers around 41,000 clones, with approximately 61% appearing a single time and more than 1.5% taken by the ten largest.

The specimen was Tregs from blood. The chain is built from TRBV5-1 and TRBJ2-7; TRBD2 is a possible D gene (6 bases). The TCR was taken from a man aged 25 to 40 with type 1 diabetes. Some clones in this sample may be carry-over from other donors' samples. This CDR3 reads CASSLGREREQYF. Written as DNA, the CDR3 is TGCGCCAGCAGCTTGGGGAGGGAACGCGAGCAGTACTTC.